This T cell receptor (beta chain) was captured in a study of blood T cell repertoires in COVID-19. On the study more broadly: Sources were T cells, B-cell-depleted T cells, or PBMCs; the material itself was cDNA or gDNA.

There are 11 residues in the CDR3. Germline assignment: CDR1 MDHEN and CDR2 SYDVKM. Trimming pared 4 bases from V and 5 bases from J, leaving 5 bases between. This clone was seen only a few times. The assay was immunoSEQ multiplex PCR, and TCRdb's table has in-frame clones only and misses some. The sample lists 650,000 to 800,000 clones; about 90% were seen once. Sample: peripheral blood. The rearrangement joins TRBV28 to TRBJ1-2; the D is unclear. The origin of this receptor is a woman aged 18-35 years with acute or convalescent COVID-19. CDR3 sequence reads: CASSSPYGYTF. CDR3 coding DNA: TGTGCCAGCAGTTCTCCTTATGGCTACACCTTC.